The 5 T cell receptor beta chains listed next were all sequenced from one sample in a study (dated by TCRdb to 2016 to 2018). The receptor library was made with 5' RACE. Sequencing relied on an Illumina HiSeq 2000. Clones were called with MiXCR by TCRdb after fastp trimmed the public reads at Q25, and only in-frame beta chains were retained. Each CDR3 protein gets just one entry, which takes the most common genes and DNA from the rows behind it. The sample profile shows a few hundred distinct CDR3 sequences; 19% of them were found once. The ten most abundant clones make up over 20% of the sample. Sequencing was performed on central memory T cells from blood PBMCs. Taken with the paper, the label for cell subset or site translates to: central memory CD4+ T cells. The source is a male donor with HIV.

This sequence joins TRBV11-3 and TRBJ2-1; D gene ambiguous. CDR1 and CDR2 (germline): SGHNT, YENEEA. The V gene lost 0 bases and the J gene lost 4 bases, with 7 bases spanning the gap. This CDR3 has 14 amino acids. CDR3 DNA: TGTGCCAGCAGCTTAGAATCACAATACAATGAGCAGTTCTTC. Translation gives CASSLESQYNEQFF.

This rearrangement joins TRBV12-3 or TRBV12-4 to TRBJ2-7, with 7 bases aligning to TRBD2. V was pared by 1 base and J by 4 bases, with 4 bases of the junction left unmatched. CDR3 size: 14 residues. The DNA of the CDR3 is TGTGCCAGCAGTTTAGGCGGGGGTGTTTACGAGCAGTACTTC. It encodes CASSLGGGVYEQYF.

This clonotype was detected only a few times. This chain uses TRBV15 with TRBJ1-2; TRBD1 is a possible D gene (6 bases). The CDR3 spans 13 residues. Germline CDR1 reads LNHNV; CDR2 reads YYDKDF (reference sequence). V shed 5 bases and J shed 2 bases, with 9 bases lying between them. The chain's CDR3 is CATSFDRNYGYTF. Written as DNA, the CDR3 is TGTGCCACCAGCTTCGACAGGAACTATGGCTACACCTTC.

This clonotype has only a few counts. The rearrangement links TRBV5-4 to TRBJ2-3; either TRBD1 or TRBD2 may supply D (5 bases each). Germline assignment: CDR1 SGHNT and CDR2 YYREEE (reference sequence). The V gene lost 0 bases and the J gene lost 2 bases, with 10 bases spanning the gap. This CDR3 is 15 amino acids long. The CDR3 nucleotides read TGTGCCAGCAGCTTGGAATTTGGGACCACAGATACGCAGTATTTT. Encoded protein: CASSLEFGTTDTQYF. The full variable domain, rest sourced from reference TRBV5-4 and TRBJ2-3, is ETGVTQSPTHLIKTRGQQVTLRCSSQSGHNTVSWYQQALGQGPQFIFQYYREEENGRGNFPPRFSGLQFPNYSSELNVNALELDDSALYLCASSLEFGTTDTQYFGPGTRLTVL.

The CDR3 loop is CATSREYGSNTGELFF. Here the CDR3 DNA reads TGTGCCACCAGCAGAGAGTATGGGAGTAACACCGGGGAGCTGTTTTTT. The V and J genes are TRBV15 and TRBJ2-2; TRBD2 is a possible D gene (5 bases). The CDR3 is made up of 16 amino acids. V was pared by 0 bases and J by 2 bases, with 10 bases between. Germline V CDR1 and CDR2: LNHNV, YYDKDF (reference sequence). Variable domain in full (rest from reference TRBV15 and TRBJ2-2): DAMVIQNPRYQVTQFGKPVTLSCSQTLNHNVMYWYQQKSSQAPKLLFHYYDKDFNNEADTPDNFQSRRPNTSFCFLDIRSPGLGDTAMYLCATSREYGSNTGELFFGEGSRLTVL.